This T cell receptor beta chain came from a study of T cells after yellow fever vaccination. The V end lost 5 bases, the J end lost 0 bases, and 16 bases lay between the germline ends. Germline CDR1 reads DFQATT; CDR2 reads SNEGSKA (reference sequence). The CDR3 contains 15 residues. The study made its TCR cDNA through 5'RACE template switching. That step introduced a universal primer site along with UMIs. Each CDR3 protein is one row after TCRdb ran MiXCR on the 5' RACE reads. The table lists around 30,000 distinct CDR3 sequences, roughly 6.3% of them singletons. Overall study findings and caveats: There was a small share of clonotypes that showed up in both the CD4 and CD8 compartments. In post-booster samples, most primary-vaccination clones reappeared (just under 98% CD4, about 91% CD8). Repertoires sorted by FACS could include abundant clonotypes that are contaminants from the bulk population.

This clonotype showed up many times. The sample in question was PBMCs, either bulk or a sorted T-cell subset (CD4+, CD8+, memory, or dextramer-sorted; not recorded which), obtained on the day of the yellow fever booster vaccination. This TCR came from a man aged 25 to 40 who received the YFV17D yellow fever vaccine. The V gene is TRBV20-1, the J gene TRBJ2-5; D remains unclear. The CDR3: CSASIRLQYQETQYF. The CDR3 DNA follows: TGCAGTGCTTCCATCAGGTTACAGTACCAAGAGACCCAGTACTTC.